The 15 T cell receptor beta chains given below trace back to one sample, sequenced in a study of monozygotic twins with inflammatory bowel disease. TCRdb re-called the 5' RACE reads and catalogs CDR3 proteins one per entry, DNA excluded. The table lists approximately 400,000 distinct CDR3 sequences. What was sequenced was blood. The receptors originated from a human donor with ulcerative colitis or Crohn's disease, or a healthy co-twin of an affected twin (not recorded which).

This chain uses TRBV20-1 with TRBJ2-1; there is no DNA to check the TCRdb D call of TRBD2. Germline CDR1 DFQATT, CDR2 SNEGSKA (reference sequence). This CDR3 spans 13 amino acids. The CDR3 loop reads CSASSPAGIEQFF.

The genes are TRBV5-4 and TRBJ1-1; TCRdb designates TRBD1, a call that cannot be tested without DNA. The CDR3 contains 15 residues. CDR1 and CDR2 (germline): SGHNT, YYREEE (reference sequence). This CDR3 is CASSDLTGSGTEAFF.

The chain has TRBV2 and TRBJ1-2; TCRdb returns TRBD1, unconfirmable since there is no DNA. Germline CDR1 is SNHLY and CDR2 is FYNNEI. The CDR3 sequence is 14 residues long. The CDR3 sequence: CATDWGDGSYGYTF.

The chain couples TRBV14 to TRBJ2-3; checking the TCRdb D call of TRBD1 is not possible without DNA. This CDR3 is 20 amino acids long. The germline gives CDR1 SGHDN, CDR2 FVKESK. CDR3 sequence: CASSRSMTGKTSRGTDTQYF.

This chain connects TRBV7-2 to TRBJ2-3. CDR1 SGHTA and CDR2 FQGNSA come from the germline V gene. This CDR3 has 13 amino acids. CDR3 in amino acids: CASSASTTDTQYF.

The chain has TRBV20-1 and TRBJ1-2; TCRdb calls TRBD1, which cannot be checked without DNA. Germline V CDR1 and CDR2: DFQATT, SNEGSKA (reference sequence). The CDR3 contains 14 residues. CDR3 residues: CSAIDTGGAGGYTF.

V and J are TRBV5-1 and TRBJ2-1; TCRdb reports TRBD1, a call that lacks DNA to check it against. There are 17 residues in the CDR3. Per germline, CDR1 SGHRS and CDR2 YFSETQ. The chain's CDR3 is CASSLDGTGALRNEQFF.

The rearrangement links TRBV11-2 to TRBJ2-7; TCRdb outputs TRBD1, but without DNA this stays unchecked. This CDR3 spans 13 amino acids. Per the germline V gene, CDR1 is SGHAT and CDR2 is FQNNGV. The CDR3 region is CASSRTGEYEQYF.

The chain couples TRBV7-6 to TRBJ2-7; TCRdb indicates TRBD1, and absent DNA this call remains unverified. Germline CDR1 SGHVS, CDR2 FNYEAQ. This CDR3 is built from 14 residues. The CDR3 spells CASSFDPRGYEQYF. Full variable domain (outside the CDR3, taken from reference TRBV7-6 and TRBJ2-7): GAGVSQSPRYKVTKRGQDVALRCDPISGHVSLYWYRQALGQGPEFLTYFNYEAQQDKSGLPNDRFSAERPEGSISTLTIQRTEQRDSAMYRCASSFDPRGYEQYFGPGTRLTVT.

The V and J genes are TRBV4-3 and TRBJ2-1. Germline V CDR1 and CDR2: LGHNA, YSLEER. The CDR3 sequence is 15 residues long. This chain's CDR3 is CASSQDRATYNEQFF.

V is TRBV20-1 and J is TRBJ2-2; TCRdb reports TRBD2, a call that lacks DNA to check it against. The CDR3 extends over 14 amino acids. CDR1 is DFQATT, CDR2 SNEGSKA, per germline (reference sequence). CDR3 loop: CSSLAGGPKGELFF.

The chain couples TRBV7-9 to TRBJ1-4; TCRdb's D call of TRBD1 is untestable without DNA. Germline loops: CDR1 SEHNR, CDR2 FQNEAQ (reference sequence). This CDR3 comprises 17 residues. The CDR3 loop reads CASSSREGGATNEKLFF.

The chain joins TRBV5-1 to TRBJ2-6. This CDR3 has 16 amino acids. Per the germline V gene, CDR1 is SGHRS and CDR2 is YFSETQ. CDR3 residues: CASSLASLSGANVLTF.

The chain recombines TRBV2 with TRBJ1-2; TCRdb selects TRBD1, and the lack of DNA leaves this call unchecked. The CDR3 has 14 residues. Per the germline V gene, CDR1 is SNHLY and CDR2 is FYNNEI. The CDR3 is CASSESAGDYGYTF.

The chain joins TRBV20-1 to TRBJ2-2; without DNA, the TCRdb call of TRBD1 cannot be checked. There are 18 residues in the CDR3. Germline V gene data show CDR1 as DFQATT and CDR2 as SNEGSKA (reference sequence). The CDR3: CSASAPPGQGLKAGELFF.